This passage covers 17 T cell receptor beta chains from one sample sequenced in a study of T-cell reconstitution after alpha-beta-depleted transplantation in children. The library targeted TCRbeta and was prepared with unique molecular identifiers. TCRdb ran MiXCR on the PCR reads and lists one entry per CDR3 protein. The data show about 300,000 distinct CDR3 sequences, with 10% seen just once and over 6% held by the top ten. Specimen: PBMCs, collected before TCRalphabeta/CD19-depleted stem cell transplant. Every receptor here comes from a boy in the first two years of life with acute myeloid leukemia, due to receive a stem cell transplant.

Many counts were recorded for this clonotype. The rearrangement joins TRBV5-1 to TRBJ2-7; the D call may be TRBD1 or TRBD2 (6 bases each). V was shortened by 4 bases and J by 3 bases, with 20 bases between the two germline ends. The CDR3 contains 16 residues. The germline V gene encodes CDR1 SGHRS and CDR2 YFSETQ. The CDR3 loop is CASSLLGRGAYYEQYF. DNA for the CDR3: TGCGCCAGCAGCCTTCTTGGTAGGGGGGCCTACTACGAGCAGTACTTC.

This clonotype was observed a handful of times. DNA of the CDR3: TGTGCCAGCAGCTTAGAAGTCAGGGTCTATGGCTACACCTTC. This translates into CASSLEVRVYGYTF. The chain combines TRBV11-2 with TRBJ1-2, with D tentatively TRBD1 (5 bases). The germline gives CDR1 SGHAT, CDR2 FQNNGV. The V gene lost 0 bases and the J gene lost 4 bases, with 9 bases spanning the gap. The CDR3 length is 14 residues.

With respect to this clonotype: Just one base apart from a much larger clone, this may be a read error. DNA of the CDR3: TGCGCCAGCGGGTCGACCGGGGCTTACGAGCAGTACTTC. Amino acids: CASGSTGAYEQYF. The V call is TRBV5-1, the J call TRBJ2-7; the D gene could be TRBD1 or TRBD2 (5 bases each). Germline loops: CDR1 SGHRS, CDR2 YFSETQ. CDR3 size: 13 residues. V was trimmed by 7 bases and J by 4 bases, leaving 15 bases between them.

The chain couples TRBV20-1 to TRBJ2-7; either TRBD1 or TRBD2 may fit D (5 bases each). The CDR3 has 15 amino acids. CDR1 is DFQATT and CDR2 is SNEGSKA in the germline V gene (reference sequence). Here the CDR3 DNA reads TGCAGCGCCTCCCCGCGAGGGGCTTTCCGACGCGAGCAGTACTTC. This gives the protein CSASPRGAFRREQYF.

This clonotype came up many times. Here the CDR3 DNA reads TGTGCTAGTGGTTTGGGCGGGACTAGCGGGAGGTCACGAGCCTACAATGAGCAGTTCTTC. This sequence encodes CASGLGGTSGRSRAYNEQFF. This chain connects TRBV12-5 to TRBJ2-1, with 15 bases fitting TRBD2. CDR1 and CDR2 (germline): LGHNT, FRNRAP. The CDR3 contains 20 residues. With 1 base clipped from V and 2 bases from J, the junction kept 9 bases outside the gene matches.

This clonotype was counted at least ten times. The J gene is TRBJ2-7, the V gene TRBV27; tentative D call: TRBD2 (6 bases). The CDR3 is made up of 15 amino acids. Looked up from germline, CDR1 is MNHEY and CDR2 is SMNVEV (reference sequence). V shed 6 bases and J shed 0 bases, with 15 bases lying between them. CDR3 sequence (DNA): TGTGCCAGCAGCCCCCTAGCGCCGAGCTCCTACGAGCAGTACTTC. It translates to CASSPLAPSSYEQYF.

There are many counts of this clonotype. The chain joins TRBV28 to TRBJ2-6; 10 positions match TRBD1. With V trimmed by 0 bases and J by 1 base, 6 bases remained unmatched. The CDR3 contains 19 residues. From germline, CDR1 is MDHEN and CDR2 SYDVKM. CDR3 coding DNA: TGTGCCAGCAGTTTATGGACAGGGGGCGCCGTTTCTGGGGCCAACGTCCTGACTTTC. Translated: CASSLWTGGAVSGANVLTF.

At least ten counts were recorded for this clonotype. The gene calls are TRBV12-3 or TRBV12-4 and TRBJ1-1; no firm D call. V lost 3 bases and J 3 bases, leaving 8 bases between the germline ends. The CDR3 has 13 residues. The CDR3 DNA follows: TGTGCCAGCAGTTTCAGCAGATACACTGAAGCTTTCTTT. It is translated as CASSFSRYTEAFF.

As concerns this clonotype: Possible read error: a much larger clone is one base away. CDR3: CASSLYSGTTQETQYF. Here the CDR3 DNA reads TGTGCCAGCAGTTTATACTCCGGGACGACCCAAGAGACCCAGTACTTC. The V call is TRBV28, the J call TRBJ2-5, with D perhaps matching TRBD1 or TRBD2 (5 bases each). The CDR3 loop spans 16 amino acids. Germline V gene lookup returns CDR1 MDHEN and CDR2 SYDVKM. Trimming removed 1 base at V and 1 base at J, with 13 bases between.

The chain carries TRBV9 and TRBJ1-2; D ambiguous. The CDR3 runs 14 residues. Per germline, CDR1 SGDLS and CDR2 YYNGEE. V lost 0 bases, J lost 4 bases, and 10 bases lay in between. CDR3 protein: CASSVASRSYGYTF. The CDR3 bases are TGTGCCAGCAGCGTAGCATCCAGGTCCTATGGCTACACCTTC.

As to this clonotype: One base away lies a much larger clone, so this may be a sequencing read error. This sequence joins TRBV28 and TRBJ2-3; 10 bases line up with TRBD2. Germline CDR1 is MDHEN and CDR2 is SYDVKM. The CDR3 totals 18 residues. This CDR3 is CASSLRGKAGGPADTPYF. DNA of the CDR3: TGTGCCAGCAGTTTGCGGGGAAAAGCGGGAGGGCCCGCAGATACGCCGTATTTT. The full variable domain, with the rest looked up from reference TRBV28 and TRBJ2-3, is DVKVTQSSRYLVKRTGEKVFLECVQDMDHENMFWYRQDPGLGLRLIYFSYDVKMKEKGDIPEGYSVSREKKERFSLILESASTNQTSMYLCASSLRGKAGGPADTPYFGPGTRLTVL.

This clonotype has ten or more counts. The chain employs TRBV14 and TRBJ2-7; no definite D call. This CDR3 region has 14 residues. Looked up from germline, CDR1 is SGHDN and CDR2 is FVKESK. V was pared by 5 bases and J by 2 bases, with 13 bases between. The CDR3 protein is CASSWAGPPYEQYF. DNA for the CDR3: TGTGCCAGCAGCTGGGCCGGGCCCCCCTACGAGCAGTACTTC.

This clonotype was recorded at least ten times. The chain recombines TRBV7-3 with TRBJ2-1; 8 nucleotides match TRBD1. From germline, CDR1 is SGHTA and CDR2 FQGTGA. This CDR3 spans 16 amino acids. V shed 0 bases, J shed 8 bases, and the junction held 9 bases outside the gene matches. The CDR3 DNA follows: TGTGCCAGCAGCTTAACTGGACAGGGCGTTATCGATGAGCAGTTCTTC. It encodes CASSLTGQGVIDEQFF.

This clonotype came up a few times. This chain joins TRBV18 and TRBJ1-1; D call uncertain. V was shortened by 6 bases and J by 2 bases, with 1 base between the two germline ends. The CDR3 sequence is 10 residues long. CDR1 and CDR2 from the germline V gene are KGHSH and LQKENI. CDR3 DNA sequence: TGTGCCAGCTCTAACACTGAAGCTTTCTTT. As protein: CASSNTEAFF.

This clonotype was observed at least ten times. This rearrangement joins TRBV5-1 to TRBJ2-7; D is unclear. Trimming removed 4 bases from V and 3 bases from J, with 29 bases in between. This CDR3 is built from 19 residues. Germline V gene data show CDR1 as SGHRS and CDR2 as YFSETQ. In DNA, the CDR3 is TGCGCCAGCAGCATACCGACAACGGACCCACCCAGGATGATCTACGAGCAGTACTTC. Encoded protein: CASSIPTTDPPRMIYEQYF.

The table lists this clonotype with many counts. The J gene is TRBJ1-6, the V gene TRBV3-1; tentative D call: TRBD1 (6 bases). V was cut by 3 bases and J by 6 bases, with 18 bases left in between. Germline CDR1 and CDR2: LGHDT and YNNKEL (reference sequence). CDR3 length: 17 residues. In DNA, the CDR3 is TGTGCCAGCAGCCATACAAATGGACAGAGGGTTAATTCACCCCTCCACTTT. Translation gives CASSHTNGQRVNSPLHF.

This clonotype has more than one count but fewer than ten. The V call is TRBV25-1, the J call TRBJ2-1; a possible D gene is TRBD1 (5 bases). Deletions cut 4 bases from V and 5 bases from J, with 15 bases between. Per germline, CDR1 MGHDK and CDR2 SYGVNS. This CDR3 has 15 amino acids. CDR3 residues: CASSVIDRPDNEQFF. The CDR3 DNA reads TGTGCCAGCAGTGTCATTGACAGACCCGACAATGAGCAGTTCTTC.